This TCR beta chain was sequenced during a study of PD-L1 blockade in urothelial cancer. The wider study: In the patient group, most of the roughly 30 were males with bladder-origin urothelial cancer. Study results and limitations: Durable-benefit cases showed more tumor-associated blood clone expansion at 3 weeks.

TCRdb keeps only in-frame clones here, not all; method: immunoSEQ multiplex PCR. The sample lists around 100,000 clones; around 93% were seen once. Time point of the sample: peripheral blood 6 weeks after treatment start. Of note for this clone: The antigen is undetermined.

The clonotype originates from a man aged 55 to 70 with urothelial cancer. The input for sequencing was PBMCs, taken around atezolizumab (anti-PD-L1) treatment.

CDR3 loop: CAWVVQYNEQFF. Here the CDR3 DNA reads TGTGCCTGGGTAGTCCAATACAATGAGCAGTTCTTC. The chain links TRBV30 to TRBJ2-1; D ambiguous. Germline V lookup: CDR1 GTSNPN, CDR2 SVGIG (reference sequence). With 5 bases removed from V and 4 bases from J, the gap between germline ends came to 9 bases. This CDR3 has 12 amino acids.